Listed below are T cell receptor beta chains from one sample, sequenced in a study of blood T cell repertoires in COVID-19. The repertoire was sequenced with immunoSEQ multiplex PCR; TCRdb's copy has only in-frame clones and lacks some. The sample lists 56,000 or so clones; 65% to 90% were seen once. Material for sequencing was peripheral blood. These TCRs come from a human donor in a cohort sampled during active COVID-19. The CDR3 runs from the conserved cysteine through the conserved F or W. D genes are given only for firm matches. Clone size, where shown, is once, few, many, or a class for clones that have expanded.

v_call: TRBV7-2; j_call: TRBJ1-5; d_call: TRBD1; clone_size: NA; cdr3_nt: TGTGCCAGCAGCCCCCGGGACAGGGGTATGGACAATCAGCCCCAGCATTTT; cdr3_aa: CASSPRDRGMDNQPQHF
v_call: TRBV9; j_call: TRBJ2-7; d_call: TRBD2; clone_size: NA; cdr3_nt: TGTGCCAGCAGCGTCGGACTAGCGGGGCTCTACGAGCAGTACTTC; cdr3_aa: CASSVGLAGLYEQYF
v_call: TRBV14; j_call: TRBJ2-7; d_call: TRBD1; clone_size: NA; cdr3_nt: TGTGCCACCGGACAGGGACGCGGCTACGAGCAGTACTTC; cdr3_aa: CATGQGRGYEQYF
v_call: TRBV11-2; j_call: TRBJ2-7; d_call: TRBD1; clone_size: NA; cdr3_nt: TGTGCCAGCAGCACCGTATGGGACAGGGGGCGGTACGAGCAGTACTTC; cdr3_aa: CASSTVWDRGRYEQYF
v_call: TRBV15; j_call: TRBJ2-5; d_call: TRBD2; clone_size: NA; cdr3_nt: TGTGCCACCAGCACCCCACCGGGACTAGCGGGAGGCCACCAAGAGACCCAGTACTTC; cdr3_aa: CATSTPPGLAGGHQETQYF
v_call: TRBV18; j_call: TRBJ1-5; d_call: NA; clone_size: many; cdr3_nt: TGTGCCAGCTCACCGTATGGCGGACAGCCCCAGCATTTT; cdr3_aa: CASSPYGGQPQHF
v_call: TRBV10-2; j_call: TRBJ1-4; d_call: TRBD1; clone_size: NA; cdr3_nt: TGCGCCAGCAGGAAGACAGGGGAGGATGAAAAACTGTTTTTT; cdr3_aa: CASRKTGEDEKLFF
v_call: TRBV6-6; j_call: TRBJ1-2; d_call: NA; clone_size: NA; cdr3_nt: TGTGCCAGCAGTTACTCGCGGGGACCTCTCTATGGCTACACCTTC; cdr3_aa: CASSYSRGPLYGYTF
v_call: TRBV6-5; j_call: TRBJ2-7; d_call: NA; clone_size: NA; cdr3_nt: TGTGCCAGCAGTAGCTACTACGAGCAGTACTTC; cdr3_aa: CASSSYYEQYF
v_call: TRBV5-1; j_call: TRBJ2-2; d_call: NA; clone_size: NA; cdr3_nt: TGCGCCAGCAGCAAAACTACGAACACCGGGGAGCTGTTTTTT; cdr3_aa: CASSKTTNTGELFF
v_call: TRBV15; j_call: TRBJ2-5; d_call: TRBD1; clone_size: NA; cdr3_nt: TGTGCCACCAGCAGACAATTAGGACAGGGGCAAGAGACCCAGTACTTC; cdr3_aa: CATSRQLGQGQETQYF
v_call: TRBV6-5; j_call: TRBJ2-7; d_call: NA; clone_size: NA; cdr3_nt: TGTGCCAGCGACTATAGCGGAGTAGCTTCCTACGAGCAGTACTTC; cdr3_aa: CASDYSGVASYEQYF
v_call: TRBV6-6; j_call: TRBJ1-5; d_call: NA; clone_size: NA; cdr3_nt: TGTGCCAGCAGTTACGGGGAGTACCGGCCCCAGCATTTT; cdr3_aa: CASSYGEYRPQHF
v_call: TRBV7-2; j_call: TRBJ2-5; d_call: TRBD1; clone_size: NA; cdr3_nt: TGTGCCAGCAGCTTGCAGGGGGCCAGGGAGACCCAGTACTTC; cdr3_aa: CASSLQGARETQYF
v_call: TRBV28; j_call: TRBJ1-4; d_call: NA; clone_size: NA; cdr3_nt: TGTGCCAGCAGCTCCGGGACAACTCCTGCCAAACTGTTTTTT; cdr3_aa: CASSSGTTPAKLFF
v_call: TRBV5-4; j_call: TRBJ2-3; d_call: NA; clone_size: NA; cdr3_nt: TGTGCCAGCAGCAAGGACACCGCCACAGATACGCAGTATTTT; cdr3_aa: CASSKDTATDTQYF
v_call: TRBV28; j_call: TRBJ1-2; d_call: TRBD1; clone_size: NA; cdr3_nt: TGTGCCAGCAGTAAGGGACAGGATAACTATGGCTACACCTTC; cdr3_aa: CASSKGQDNYGYTF
v_call: TRBV7-9; j_call: TRBJ2-6; d_call: TRBD1; clone_size: few; cdr3_nt: TGTGCCAGCAGCATAATGGGACAGGCCCACGGGGCCAACGTCCTGACTTTC; cdr3_aa: CASSIMGQAHGANVLTF
v_call: TRBV27; j_call: TRBJ2-5; d_call: NA; clone_size: few; cdr3_nt: TGTGCCAGCAGTTTATCCAACGGGGAGACCCAGTACTTC; cdr3_aa: CASSLSNGETQYF
v_call: TRBV7-9; j_call: TRBJ1-6; d_call: NA; clone_size: NA; cdr3_nt: TGTGCCAGCAACTCCCCGACAGGTTCACCCCTCCACTTT; cdr3_aa: CASNSPTGSPLHF
v_call: TRBV18; j_call: TRBJ2-7; d_call: TRBD1; clone_size: NA; cdr3_nt: TGTGCCAGCTCACTATCCGGACAGGGTCTCTACGAGCAGTACTTC; cdr3_aa: CASSLSGQGLYEQYF
v_call: TRBV3-1/TRBV3-2; j_call: TRBJ2-3; d_call: TRBD2; clone_size: NA; cdr3_nt: TGTGCCAGCAGCCAATCAGCGGGAGCTGGAGATACGCAGTATTTT; cdr3_aa: CASSQSAGAGDTQYF
v_call: TRBV5-1; j_call: TRBJ2-3; d_call: TRBD2; clone_size: NA; cdr3_nt: TGCGCCAGCAGCTCGGGACTAGCGGGAGCGATAGATACGCAGTATTTT; cdr3_aa: CASSSGLAGAIDTQYF
v_call: TRBV25-1; j_call: TRBJ2-5; d_call: TRBD2; clone_size: NA; cdr3_nt: TGTGCCAGCACCCCTTCAGCGGGAGCAGGGGAGACCCAGTACTTC; cdr3_aa: CASTPSAGAGETQYF
v_call: TRBV28; j_call: TRBJ2-1; d_call: TRBD1; clone_size: few; cdr3_nt: TGTGCCAGCAGCCCGGGACAGGGGATAAACAATGAGCAGTTCTTC; cdr3_aa: CASSPGQGINNEQFF
v_call: TRBV19; j_call: TRBJ1-5; d_call: NA; clone_size: NA; cdr3_nt: TGTGCCAGTAGTGCGGGACGGCACAATCAGCCCCAGCATTTT; cdr3_aa: CASSAGRHNQPQHF
v_call: TRBV7-2; j_call: TRBJ1-6; d_call: TRBD1; clone_size: NA; cdr3_nt: TGTGCCAGCAGCTTAGACAGGGGCGGAAATTCACCCCTCCACTTT; cdr3_aa: CASSLDRGGNSPLHF
v_call: TRBV30; j_call: TRBJ2-7; d_call: TRBD1; clone_size: NA; cdr3_nt: TGTGCCTGGACCGAGGGGGCAGGGGCCTACGAGCAGTACTTC; cdr3_aa: CAWTEGAGAYEQYF
v_call: TRBV19; j_call: TRBJ2-1; d_call: NA; clone_size: NA; cdr3_nt: TGTGCCAGTAGCTCGGGGTTTAGGAGTATCAATGAGCAGTTCTTC; cdr3_aa: CASSSGFRSINEQFF
v_call: TRBV20-1; j_call: TRBJ1-4; d_call: NA; clone_size: NA; cdr3_nt: TGCAGTGCTAGGTTGCGGGAAAAACTGTTTTTT; cdr3_aa: CSARLREKLFF
v_call: TRBV28; j_call: TRBJ2-5; d_call: TRBD2; clone_size: NA; cdr3_nt: TGTGCCAGCAGTTTATCTGGCGGGGGAGAGACCCAGTACTTC; cdr3_aa: CASSLSGGGETQYF
v_call: TRBV18; j_call: TRBJ1-1; d_call: NA; clone_size: few; cdr3_nt: TGTGCCAGCTCACACCAAACGACAGGATTGAGCACTGAAGCTTTCTTT; cdr3_aa: CASSHQTTGLSTEAFF
v_call: TRBV10-3; j_call: TRBJ2-1; d_call: TRBD1; clone_size: few; cdr3_nt: TGTGCCATCAGTGCAAGGGGGCAAGACGAGCAGTTCTTC; cdr3_aa: CAISARGQDEQFF
v_call: TRBV29-1; j_call: TRBJ2-6; d_call: NA; clone_size: few; cdr3_nt: TGCAGCGTTGAAGCGGGGGCTGGGGCCAACGTCCTGACTTTC; cdr3_aa: CSVEAGAGANVLTF
v_call: TRBV5-4; j_call: TRBJ2-2; d_call: TRBD2; clone_size: NA; cdr3_nt: TGTGCCAGCAGCTTCGATAAAGCGGGAGTCACCGGGGAGCTGTTTTTT; cdr3_aa: CASSFDKAGVTGELFF
v_call: TRBV7-2; j_call: TRBJ2-1; d_call: NA; clone_size: NA; cdr3_nt: TGTGCCAGCAGGGGCGGAGGGGATGAGCAGTTCTTC; cdr3_aa: CASRGGGDEQFF
v_call: TRBV19; j_call: TRBJ2-7; d_call: NA; clone_size: NA; cdr3_nt: TGTGCCAGTAGTTTCCGCGGCACTAGTGTCCCCTACGAGCAGTACTTC; cdr3_aa: CASSFRGTSVPYEQYF
v_call: TRBV28; j_call: TRBJ1-2; d_call: TRBD1; clone_size: NA; cdr3_nt: TGTGCCAGCAGTTTATTGACAGGGGGCCCCTATGGCTACACCTTC; cdr3_aa: CASSLLTGGPYGYTF
v_call: TRBV29-1; j_call: TRBJ2-1; d_call: NA; clone_size: NA; cdr3_nt: TGCAGCGTTGGGCGGGCCTACAATGAGCAGTTCTTC; cdr3_aa: CSVGRAYNEQFF
v_call: TRBV29-1; j_call: TRBJ2-1; d_call: NA; clone_size: NA; cdr3_nt: TGCAGCGTTGAAGGGCTTGCGGAGAGCTCCTACAATGAGCAGTTCTTC; cdr3_aa: CSVEGLAESSYNEQFF
v_call: TRBV3-1/TRBV3-2; j_call: TRBJ2-3; d_call: NA; clone_size: few; cdr3_nt: TGTGCCAGCAGCCCGCCGGCGGTTGGTACGCAGTATTTT; cdr3_aa: CASSPPAVGTQYF
v_call: TRBV27; j_call: TRBJ2-1; d_call: NA; clone_size: NA; cdr3_nt: TGTGCCAGCAGTTTTAGCTCTGACTCCTACAATGAGCAGTTCTTC; cdr3_aa: CASSFSSDSYNEQFF
v_call: TRBV28; j_call: TRBJ2-2; d_call: NA; clone_size: NA; cdr3_nt: TGTGCCAGCAGTTCTAGAAACACCGGGGAGCTGTTTTTT; cdr3_aa: CASSSRNTGELFF